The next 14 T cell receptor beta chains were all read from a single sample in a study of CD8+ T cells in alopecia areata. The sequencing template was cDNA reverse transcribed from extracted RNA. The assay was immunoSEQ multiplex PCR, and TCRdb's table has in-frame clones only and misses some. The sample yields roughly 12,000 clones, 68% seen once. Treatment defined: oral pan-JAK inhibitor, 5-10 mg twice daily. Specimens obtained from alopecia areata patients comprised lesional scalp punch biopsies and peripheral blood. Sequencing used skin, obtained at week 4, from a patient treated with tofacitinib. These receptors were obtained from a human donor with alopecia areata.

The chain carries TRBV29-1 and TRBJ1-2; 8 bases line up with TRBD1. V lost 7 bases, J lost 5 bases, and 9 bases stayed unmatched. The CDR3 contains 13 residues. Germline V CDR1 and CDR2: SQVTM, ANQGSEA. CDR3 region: CSGEDRDGYGYTF. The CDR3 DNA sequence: TGCAGCGGGGAGGACAGGGATGGGTATGGCTACACCTTC.

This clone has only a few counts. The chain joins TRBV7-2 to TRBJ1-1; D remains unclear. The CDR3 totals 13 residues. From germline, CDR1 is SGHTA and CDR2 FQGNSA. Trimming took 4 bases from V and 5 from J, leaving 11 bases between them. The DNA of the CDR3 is TGTGCCAGCAGCTCCTCATTTGGGACTGAAGCTTTCTTT. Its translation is CASSSSFGTEAFF.

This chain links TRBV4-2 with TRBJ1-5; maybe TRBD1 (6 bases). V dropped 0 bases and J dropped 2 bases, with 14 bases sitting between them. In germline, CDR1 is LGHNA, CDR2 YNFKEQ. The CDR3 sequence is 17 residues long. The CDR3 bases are TGTGCCAGCAGCCAAGAGCGGTCAGGGGAGGGCAATCAGCCCCAGCATTTT. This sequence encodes CASSQERSGEGNQPQHF.

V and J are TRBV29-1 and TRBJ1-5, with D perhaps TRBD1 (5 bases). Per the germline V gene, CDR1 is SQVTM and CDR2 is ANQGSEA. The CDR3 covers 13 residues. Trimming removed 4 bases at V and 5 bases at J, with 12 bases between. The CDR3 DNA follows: TGCAGCGTTGGTTTCAGGGCCGATCAGCCCCAGCATTTT. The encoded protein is CSVGFRADQPQHF.

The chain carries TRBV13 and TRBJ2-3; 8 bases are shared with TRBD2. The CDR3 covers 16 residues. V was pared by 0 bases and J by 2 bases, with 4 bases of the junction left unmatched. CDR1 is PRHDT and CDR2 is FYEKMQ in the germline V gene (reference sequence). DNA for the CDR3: TGTGCCAGCAGCTTAGGCGTGACTAGCGACACAGATACGCAGTATTTT. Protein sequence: CASSLGVTSDTDTQYF.

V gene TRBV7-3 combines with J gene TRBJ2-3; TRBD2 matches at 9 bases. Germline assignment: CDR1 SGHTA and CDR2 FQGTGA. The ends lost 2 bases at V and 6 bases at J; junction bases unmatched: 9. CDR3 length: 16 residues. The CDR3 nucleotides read TGTGCCAGCAGCTTACTGCCTAGCGGGGACGGCGATACGCAGTATTTT. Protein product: CASSLLPSGDGDTQYF.

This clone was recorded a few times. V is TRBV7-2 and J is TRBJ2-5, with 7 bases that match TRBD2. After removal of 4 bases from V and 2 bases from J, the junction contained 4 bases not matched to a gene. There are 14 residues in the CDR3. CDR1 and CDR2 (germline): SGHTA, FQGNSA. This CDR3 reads CASSWGGGQETQYF. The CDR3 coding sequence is TGTGCCAGCAGCTGGGGCGGGGGTCAAGAGACCCAGTACTTC.

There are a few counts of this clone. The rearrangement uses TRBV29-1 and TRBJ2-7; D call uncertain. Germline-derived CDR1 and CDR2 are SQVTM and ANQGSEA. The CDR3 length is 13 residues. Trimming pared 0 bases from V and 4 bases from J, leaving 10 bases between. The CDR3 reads CSVEEPGGYEQYF. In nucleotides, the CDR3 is TGCAGCGTTGAAGAACCAGGCGGATACGAGCAGTACTTC.

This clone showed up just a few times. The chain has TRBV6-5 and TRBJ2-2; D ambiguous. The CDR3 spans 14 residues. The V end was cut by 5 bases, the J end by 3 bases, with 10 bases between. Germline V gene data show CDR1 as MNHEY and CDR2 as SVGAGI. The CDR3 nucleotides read TGTGCCAGCAGTGAAATGGCAGACACCGGGGAGCTGTTTTTT. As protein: CASSEMADTGELFF.

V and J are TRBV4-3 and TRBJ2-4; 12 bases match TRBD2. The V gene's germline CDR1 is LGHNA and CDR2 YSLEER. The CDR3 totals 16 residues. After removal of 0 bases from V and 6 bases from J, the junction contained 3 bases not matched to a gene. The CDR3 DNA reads TGCGCCAGCAGCCAAGAAGCTAGCGGGGGGGGAAACATTCAGTACTTC. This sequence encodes CASSQEASGGGNIQYF.

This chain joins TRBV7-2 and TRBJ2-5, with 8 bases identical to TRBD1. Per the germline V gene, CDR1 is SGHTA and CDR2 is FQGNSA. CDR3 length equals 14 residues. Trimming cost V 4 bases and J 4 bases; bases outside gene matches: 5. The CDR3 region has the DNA TGTGCCAGCAGCTCCCAGGGGGCGGGAGAGACCCAGTACTTC. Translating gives CASSSQGAGETQYF.

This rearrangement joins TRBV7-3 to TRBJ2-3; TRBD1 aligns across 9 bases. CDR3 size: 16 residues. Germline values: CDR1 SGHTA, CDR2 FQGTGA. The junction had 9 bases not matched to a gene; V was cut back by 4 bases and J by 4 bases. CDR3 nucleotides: TGTGCCAGCAGCTCAGGACAGGGGCCGGCGGCAGATACGCAGTATTTT. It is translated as CASSSGQGPAADTQYF.

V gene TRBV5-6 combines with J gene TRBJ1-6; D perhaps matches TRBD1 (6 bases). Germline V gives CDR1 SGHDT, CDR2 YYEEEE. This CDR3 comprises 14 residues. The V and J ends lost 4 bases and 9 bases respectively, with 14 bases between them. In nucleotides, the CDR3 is TGTGCCAGCAGCCTCGTGGAAGGGGGTTCACCCCTCCACTTT. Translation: CASSLVEGGSPLHF.

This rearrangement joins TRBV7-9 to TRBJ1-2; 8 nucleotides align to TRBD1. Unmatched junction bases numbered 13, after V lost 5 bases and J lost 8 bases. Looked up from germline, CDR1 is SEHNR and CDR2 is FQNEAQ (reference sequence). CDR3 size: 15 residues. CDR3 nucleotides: TGTGCCAGCAGCCCACCTCTAGGACAGGGAAGGGGCTACACCTTC. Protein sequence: CASSPPLGQGRGYTF.